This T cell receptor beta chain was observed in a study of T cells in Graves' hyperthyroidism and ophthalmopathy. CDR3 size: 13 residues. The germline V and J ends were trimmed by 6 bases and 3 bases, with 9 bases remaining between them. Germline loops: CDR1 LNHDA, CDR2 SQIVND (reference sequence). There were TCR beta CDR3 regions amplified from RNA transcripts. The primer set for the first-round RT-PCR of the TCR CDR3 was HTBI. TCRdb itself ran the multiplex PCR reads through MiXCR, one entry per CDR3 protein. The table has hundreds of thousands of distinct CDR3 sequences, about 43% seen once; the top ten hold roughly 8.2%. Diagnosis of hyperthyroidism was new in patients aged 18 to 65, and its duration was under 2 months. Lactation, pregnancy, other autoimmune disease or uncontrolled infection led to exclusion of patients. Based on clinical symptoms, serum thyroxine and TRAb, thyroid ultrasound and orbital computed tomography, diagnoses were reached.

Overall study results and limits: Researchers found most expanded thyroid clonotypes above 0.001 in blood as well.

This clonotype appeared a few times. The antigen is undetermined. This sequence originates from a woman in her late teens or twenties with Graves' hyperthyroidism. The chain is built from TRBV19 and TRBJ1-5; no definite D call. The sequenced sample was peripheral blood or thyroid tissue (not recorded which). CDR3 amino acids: CASRWAPNQPQHF. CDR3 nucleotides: TGTGCCAGTAGATGGGCGCCCAATCAGCCCCAGCATTTT.